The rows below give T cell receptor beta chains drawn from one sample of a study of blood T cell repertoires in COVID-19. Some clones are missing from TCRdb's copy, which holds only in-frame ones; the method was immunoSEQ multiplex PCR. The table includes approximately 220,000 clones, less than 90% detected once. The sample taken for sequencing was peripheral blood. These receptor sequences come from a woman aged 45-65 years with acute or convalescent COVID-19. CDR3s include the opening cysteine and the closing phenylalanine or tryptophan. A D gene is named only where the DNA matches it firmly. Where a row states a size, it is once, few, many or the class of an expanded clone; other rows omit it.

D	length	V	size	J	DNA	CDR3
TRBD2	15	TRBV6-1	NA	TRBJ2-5	TGTGCCAGCAGTGAGGTACGGGGGGGCCAAGAGACCCAGTACTTC	CASSEVRGGQETQYF
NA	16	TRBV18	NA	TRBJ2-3	TGTGCCAGCTCACCACCTAGGGGCGGTGGCACAGATACGCAGTATTTT	CASSPPRGGGTDTQYF
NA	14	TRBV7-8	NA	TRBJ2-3	TGTGCCAGCAGCTTGAGGCTAAACACAGATACGCAGTATTTT	CASSLRLNTDTQYF
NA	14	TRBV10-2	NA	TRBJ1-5	TGCGCCAGCGCTCAGAACAGGGAGAATCAGCCCCAGCATTTT	CASAQNRENQPQHF
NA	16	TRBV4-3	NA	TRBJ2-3	TGCGCCAGCAGCCGATGGATGGAGGCTAGCACAGATACGCAGTATTTT	CASSRWMEASTDTQYF
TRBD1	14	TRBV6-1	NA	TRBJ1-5	TGTGCCAGCAGTCGTACAGGGGAGAATCAGCCCCAGCATTTT	CASSRTGENQPQHF
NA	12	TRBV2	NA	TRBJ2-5	TGTGCCAGCAGTGAATTAGCGGAGACCCAGTACTTC	CASSELAETQYF
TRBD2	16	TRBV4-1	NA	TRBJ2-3	TGCGCCAGCAGCCACCGGAGCGGGGGGGCTTCTGATACGCAGTATTTT	CASSHRSGGASDTQYF
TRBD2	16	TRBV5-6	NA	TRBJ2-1	TGTGCCAGCAGCTTGCGGCGACTAGCGGGCTACAATGAGCAGTTCTTC	CASSLRRLAGYNEQFF
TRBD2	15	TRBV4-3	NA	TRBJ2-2	TGCGCCAGCAGCCCTGTAGCGGGAGGGACCGGGGAGCTGTTTTTT	CASSPVAGGTGELFF
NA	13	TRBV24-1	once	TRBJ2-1	TGTGCCACCGGGAGACAGGGACTGAGCGAGCAGTTCTTC	CATGRQGLSEQFF
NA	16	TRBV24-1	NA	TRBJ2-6	TGTGCCACCAGTGGGAGGAGGGGCACTGGGGCCAACGTCCTGACTTTC	CATSGRRGTGANVLTF